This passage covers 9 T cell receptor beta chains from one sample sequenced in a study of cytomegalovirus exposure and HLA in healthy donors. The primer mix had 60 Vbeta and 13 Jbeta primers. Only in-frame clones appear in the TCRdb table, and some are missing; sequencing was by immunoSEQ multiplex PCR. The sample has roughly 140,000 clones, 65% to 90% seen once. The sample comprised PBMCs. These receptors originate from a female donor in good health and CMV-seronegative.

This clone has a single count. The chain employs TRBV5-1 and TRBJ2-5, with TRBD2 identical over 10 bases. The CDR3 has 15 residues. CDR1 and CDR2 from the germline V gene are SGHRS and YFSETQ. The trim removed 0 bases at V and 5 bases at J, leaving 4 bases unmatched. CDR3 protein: CASSLVSGRSETQYF. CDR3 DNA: TGCGCCAGCAGCTTGGTTAGCGGGAGGAGCGAGACCCAGTACTTC.

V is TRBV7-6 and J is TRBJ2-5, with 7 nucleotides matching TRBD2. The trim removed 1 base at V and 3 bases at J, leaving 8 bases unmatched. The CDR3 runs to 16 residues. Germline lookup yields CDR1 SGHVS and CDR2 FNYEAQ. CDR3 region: CASSLGALRGEETQYF. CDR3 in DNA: TGTGCCAGCAGCTTAGGTGCCCTACGGGGGGAAGAGACCCAGTACTTC.

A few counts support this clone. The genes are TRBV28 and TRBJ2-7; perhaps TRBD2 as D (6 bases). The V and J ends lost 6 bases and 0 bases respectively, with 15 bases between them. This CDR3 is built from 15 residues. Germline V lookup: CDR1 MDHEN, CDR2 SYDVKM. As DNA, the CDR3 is TGTGCCAGCAGCCCCCGGGGGTATAGCTCCTACGAGCAGTACTTC. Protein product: CASSPRGYSSYEQYF.

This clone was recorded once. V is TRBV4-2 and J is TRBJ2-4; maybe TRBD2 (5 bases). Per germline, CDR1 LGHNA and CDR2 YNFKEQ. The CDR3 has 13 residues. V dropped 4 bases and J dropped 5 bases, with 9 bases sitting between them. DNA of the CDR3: TGTGCCAGCAGCCGACCGGAGGAAAACATTCAGTACTTC. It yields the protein CASSRPEENIQYF.

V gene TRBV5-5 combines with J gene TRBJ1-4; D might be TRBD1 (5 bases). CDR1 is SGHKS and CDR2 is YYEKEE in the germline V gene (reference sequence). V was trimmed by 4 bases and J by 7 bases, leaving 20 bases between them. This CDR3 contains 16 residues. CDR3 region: CASSPARQSYSEKLFF. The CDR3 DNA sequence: TGTGCCAGCAGCCCAGCTCGACAGTCTTATAGTGAAAAACTGTTTTTT.

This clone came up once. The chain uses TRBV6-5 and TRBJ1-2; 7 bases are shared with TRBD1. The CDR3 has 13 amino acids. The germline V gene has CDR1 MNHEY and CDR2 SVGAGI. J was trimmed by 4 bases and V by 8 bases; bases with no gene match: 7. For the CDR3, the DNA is TGTGCCAGCTGGAAGGGACAGCTCTATGGCTACACCTTC. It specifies CASWKGQLYGYTF.

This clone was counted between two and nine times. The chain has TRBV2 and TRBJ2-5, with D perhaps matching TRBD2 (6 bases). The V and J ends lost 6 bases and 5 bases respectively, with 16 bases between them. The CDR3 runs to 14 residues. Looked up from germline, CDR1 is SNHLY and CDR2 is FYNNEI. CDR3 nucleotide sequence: TGTGCCAGCAGGGAACATCGGGAGCAGGAGACCCAGTACTTC. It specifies CASREHREQETQYF.

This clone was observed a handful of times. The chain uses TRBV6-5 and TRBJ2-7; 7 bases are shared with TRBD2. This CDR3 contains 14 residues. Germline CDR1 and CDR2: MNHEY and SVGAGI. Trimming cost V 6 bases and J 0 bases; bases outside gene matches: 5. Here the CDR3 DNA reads TGTGCCAGCAGGGGTAGCGGGCTCTCCTACGAGCAGTACTTC. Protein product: CASRGSGLSYEQYF.

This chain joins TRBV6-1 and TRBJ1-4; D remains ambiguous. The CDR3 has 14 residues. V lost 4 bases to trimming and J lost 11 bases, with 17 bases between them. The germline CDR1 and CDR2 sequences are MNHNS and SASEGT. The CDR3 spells CASSGGGRSSKLFF. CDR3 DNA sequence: TGTGCCAGCAGTGGAGGAGGCAGATCGAGTAAACTGTTTTTT.